This entry is about one T cell receptor beta chain. Profiled with immunoSEQ multiplex PCR; TCRdb holds only in-frame clones, not every one. In the table there are tens of thousands of clones, roughly 94% of which are singletons. The record originates from a study of cytomegalovirus exposure and HLA in healthy donors. Study summary: Later analysis reported that the roughly 110 validation repertoires shared the platform of the 650 to 700 first-cohort repertoires.

The CDR3 covers 11 residues. Germline loops: CDR1 SQVTM, CDR2 ANQGSEA. The V and J ends lost 6 bases and 6 bases respectively, with 9 bases between them. This chain connects TRBV29-1 to TRBJ2-1; D possibly corresponds to TRBD2 (6 bases). The TCR comes from a woman between 18 and 30 years old in good health and CMV-seropositive. The sequencing input was PBMCs. This CDR3 reads CSVEGPNEQFF. DNA of the CDR3: TGCAGCGTGGAGGGACCCAATGAGCAGTTCTTC.